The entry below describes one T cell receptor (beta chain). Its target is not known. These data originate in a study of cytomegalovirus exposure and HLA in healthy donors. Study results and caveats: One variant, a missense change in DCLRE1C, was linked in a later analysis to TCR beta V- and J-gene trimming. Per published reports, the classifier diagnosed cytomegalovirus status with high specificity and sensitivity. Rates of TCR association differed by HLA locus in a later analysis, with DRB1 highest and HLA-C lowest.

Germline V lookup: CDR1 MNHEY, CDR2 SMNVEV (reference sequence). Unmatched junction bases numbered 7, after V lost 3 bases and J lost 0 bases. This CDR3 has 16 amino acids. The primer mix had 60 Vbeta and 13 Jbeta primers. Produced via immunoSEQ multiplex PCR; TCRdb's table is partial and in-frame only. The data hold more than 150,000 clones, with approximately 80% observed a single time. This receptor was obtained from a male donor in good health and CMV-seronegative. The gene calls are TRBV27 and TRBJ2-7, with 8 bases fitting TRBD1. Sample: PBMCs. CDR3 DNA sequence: TGTGCCAGCAGTTTCGGCCGGACAGGGCACTCCTACGAGCAGTACTTC. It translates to CASSFGRTGHSYEQYF.